Each of the 17 T cell receptor beta chains below was sequenced from the same sample in a study of T cell repertoires in cytomegalovirus infection. One entry per CDR3 protein results from TCRdb running MiXCR on the reads. In the table there are about 490,000 distinct CDR3 sequences, more than 15% of which are singletons. Sequencing input: CD8+ T cells from PBMCs. These receptors originate from a human donor in good health (CMV status not recorded). Some clones in this sample may be carry-over from other donors' samples.

This clonotype was picked up many times. The V gene is TRBV11-2, the J gene TRBJ2-7; unclear D gene. V was cut by 2 bases and J by 7 bases, with 6 bases left in between. CDR1 and CDR2 (germline): SGHAT, FQNNGV. The CDR3 covers 11 residues. In DNA, the CDR3 is TGTGCCAGCAGCTTAAACAAGGAGCAGTACTTC. Its translation: CASSLNKEQYF.

This clonotype was seen ten or more times. The chain links TRBV7-2 to TRBJ2-7; TRBD1 agrees at 11 bases. CDR1 is SGHTA, CDR2 FQGNSA, per germline. The ends lost 4 bases at V and 2 bases at J; junction bases unmatched: 4. The CDR3 runs 15 residues. The CDR3 loop is CASSSGTGGPYEQYF. The CDR3 DNA reads TGTGCCAGCAGCTCCGGGACAGGGGGTCCCTACGAGCAGTACTTC.

This chain joins TRBV4-1 and TRBJ2-7; a weak D match, TRBD1 (6 bases). In germline, CDR1 is MGHRA, CDR2 YSYEKL. With 3 bases removed from V and 3 bases from J, the gap between germline ends came to 9 bases. The CDR3 consists of 13 residues. The CDR3: CASSQDSLYEQYF. DNA for the CDR3: TGCGCCAGCAGCCAGGACAGTCTCTACGAGCAGTACTTC.

This clonotype was found many times. This chain links TRBV7-2 with TRBJ1-1; D gene ambiguous. The germline V and J ends were trimmed by 1 base and 0 bases, with 9 bases remaining between them. Germline CDR1 SGHTA, CDR2 FQGNSA. CDR3 length: 15 amino acids. As DNA, the CDR3 is TGTGCCAGCAGCTTAGAACTCCTATTGAACACTGAAGCTTTCTTT. Translating it yields CASSLELLLNTEAFF.

Only a few counts were recorded for this clonotype. The CDR3 nucleotides are TGCGCCAGCAGCCCCCTCGGTCCGACGGGCACAGATACGCAGTATTTT. Residues: CASSPLGPTGTDTQYF. The gene calls are TRBV5-1 and TRBJ2-3; the D is unclear. Deletions cut 4 bases from V and 1 base from J, with 16 bases between. CDR1 is SGHRS and CDR2 is YFSETQ in the germline V gene. This CDR3 has 16 residues. The full variable domain, its missing parts supplied by reference TRBV5-1 and TRBJ2-3, is KAGVTQTPRYLIKTRGQQVTLSCSPISGHRSVSWYQQTPGQGLQFLFEYFSETQRNKGNFPGRFSGRQFSNSRSEMNVSTLELGDSALYLCASSPLGPTGTDTQYFGPGTRLTVL.

This clonotype was seen at least ten times. The rearrangement links TRBV7-6 to TRBJ2-1; D call uncertain. The CDR3 contains 16 residues. Germline CDR1 SGHVS, CDR2 FNYEAQ. Trimming took 2 bases from V and 0 from J, leaving 11 bases between them. This CDR3 is CASSLLGWSSYNEQFF. The CDR3, as DNA: TGTGCCAGCAGCTTATTAGGATGGAGCTCCTACAATGAGCAGTTCTTC.

This clonotype was detected many times. The V call is TRBV28, the J call TRBJ1-6; weak D call: TRBD1 (5 bases). The CDR3 runs 18 residues. CDR1 and CDR2 (germline): MDHEN, SYDVKM. V was cut by 3 bases and J by 4 bases, with 19 bases left in between. The CDR3 here is CASSLGFSRGIYNSPLHF. CDR3 DNA: TGTGCCAGCAGTTTGGGGTTCTCAAGGGGTATTTATAATTCACCCCTCCACTTT.

This clonotype was counted at least ten times. V is TRBV28 and J is TRBJ2-5; 7 bases map to TRBD2. Germline lookup yields CDR1 MDHEN and CDR2 SYDVKM. The length of the CDR3 is 13 residues. V lost 6 bases to trimming and J lost 5 bases; unmatched junction nucleotides: 6. CDR3 in amino acids: CASRGGRTETQYF. In nucleotides, the CDR3 is TGTGCCAGCAGAGGCGGGAGAACGGAGACCCAGTACTTC.

Ten or more counts support this clonotype. This chain links TRBV7-3 with TRBJ1-1; D not resolved. V was trimmed by 5 bases and J by 5 bases, leaving 12 bases between them. Germline V lookup: CDR1 SGHTA, CDR2 FQGTGA. CDR3 length: 13 amino acids. Here the CDR3 reads CASSPEASTEAFF. CDR3 DNA: TGTGCCAGCAGCCCAGAGGCGTCGACTGAAGCTTTCTTT.

In regard to this clonotype: A read error is possible here, since a much larger clone lies one base away. The V and J genes are TRBV6-1 and TRBJ2-1, with 11 bases lining up with TRBD1. Losses at the gene ends were 5 bases for V and 8 bases for J; bases not matched to a gene: 8. Germline values: CDR1 MNHNS, CDR2 SASEGT. The CDR3 has 15 amino acids. CDR3 sequence: CASSPGMDRGHEQFF. In nucleotides, the CDR3 is TGTGCCAGCAGTCCCGGGATGGACAGGGGGCATGAGCAGTTCTTC.

This clonotype occurred many times. The chain carries TRBV12-5 and TRBJ1-2; D is perhaps TRBD1 (6 bases). The germline CDR1 and CDR2 sequences are LGHNT and FRNRAP. This CDR3 is 19 amino acids long. Trimming removed 0 bases at V and 0 bases at J, with 20 bases between. CDR3 amino acids: CASGLVIRTDVQANYGYTF. In DNA, the CDR3 is TGTGCTAGTGGTTTGGTAATCAGGACAGACGTACAAGCTAACTATGGCTACACCTTC.

This clonotype was counted between two and nine times. The chain uses TRBV27 and TRBJ1-1; D is possibly TRBD1 (6 bases). Germline V gene data show CDR1 as MNHEY and CDR2 as SMNVEV (reference sequence). The CDR3 sequence is 15 residues long. Trimming left V 0 bases short and J 10 bases short, with 18 bases between. This CDR3 reads CASSLSNARGGPAFF. The CDR3 DNA is TGTGCCAGCAGTTTATCGAACGCGAGAGGGGGGCCAGCTTTCTTT.

Ten or more counts support this clonotype. The chain joins TRBV12-3 or TRBV12-4 to TRBJ2-1; D uncertain. The CDR3 loop spans 13 amino acids. With 5 bases removed from V and 6 bases from J, the gap between germline ends came to 11 bases. CDR3 sequence reads: CASSLRQANEQFF. Here the CDR3 DNA reads TGTGCCAGCAGTCTCCGACAAGCCAATGAGCAGTTCTTC.

This clonotype was detected many times. The gene calls are TRBV2 and TRBJ2-3; 13 bases are a match to TRBD2. Germline loops: CDR1 SNHLY, CDR2 FYNNEI. The V and J ends lost 6 bases and 4 bases, in that order; junction bases with no gene match: 10. The CDR3 runs 17 residues. Here the CDR3 reads CASRGTSGKEAADTQYF. CDR3 nucleotide sequence: TGTGCCAGCAGGGGGACTAGCGGGAAGGAGGCTGCAGATACGCAGTATTTT.

V is TRBV11-2 and J is TRBJ2-7; possibly TRBD2 for D (5 bases). From germline, CDR1 is SGHAT and CDR2 FQNNGV. CDR3 length equals 12 residues. V lost 6 bases, J lost 3 bases, and 9 bases lay in between. CDR3 DNA sequence: TGTGCCAGCAGTTGGGAGAACTACGAGCAGTACTTC. Protein sequence: CASSWENYEQYF.

In this sample, this clonotype turned up many times. The chain has TRBV2 and TRBJ2-1, with a tentative D call TRBD2 (6 bases). CDR1 and CDR2 (germline): SNHLY, FYNNEI. Between the trimmed V and J ends, which lost 3 bases and 6 bases, there was a span of 9 bases. There are 13 residues in the CDR3. CDR3 nucleotides: TGTGCCAGCAGTGATTCCGGGAGCAATGAGCAGTTCTTC. Translation gives CASSDSGSNEQFF. The full variable domain, completed using reference TRBV2 and TRBJ2-1, is EPEVTQTPSHQVTQMGQEVILRCVPISNHLYFYWYRQILGQKVEFLVSFYNNEISEKSEIFDDQFSVERPDGSNFTLKIRSTKLEDSAMYFCASSDSGSNEQFFGPGTRLTVL.

The chain joins TRBV6-6 to TRBJ2-1; 10 bases agree with TRBD2. Germline V lookup: CDR1 MNHNY, CDR2 SVGAGI (reference sequence). CDR3 length: 13 amino acids. J was trimmed by 5 bases and V by 5 bases; bases with no gene match: 0. The CDR3 loop is CASSTSGNNEQFF. The CDR3 coding sequence is TGTGCCAGCAGTACTAGCGGGAACAATGAGCAGTTCTTC.